A selection of T cell receptor beta chains follows, all from one sample in a study of cytomegalovirus exposure and HLA in healthy donors. Profiled with immunoSEQ multiplex PCR; TCRdb holds only in-frame clones, not every one. The data show about 110,000 clones, roughly nine tenths seen once. Sequenced: PBMCs. These receptors all come from a young woman in good health and CMV-seropositive. The CDR3 runs from the conserved cysteine through the conserved F or W. The D gene is left open where the match is weak. Not every row has a clone size; where given, it reads once, few, many or a size class.

CDR3 length	clone size	D gene	V gene	J gene	CDR3 protein	CDR3 DNA
15	-	-	TRBV6-1	TRBJ1-2	CASSEEALGPYGYTF	TGTGCCAGCAGTGAAGAAGCCCTTGGGCCCTATGGCTACACCTTC
13	few	TRBD1	TRBV2	TRBJ1-6	CASSGQGNSPLHF	TGTGCCAGCAGTGGACAGGGCAATTCACCCCTCCACTTT
15	-	-	TRBV5-1	TRBJ2-2	CASSSTGRDTGELFF	TGCGCCAGCAGCTCCACAGGGAGAGACACCGGGGAGCTGTTTTTT
15	-	-	TRBV10-3	TRBJ1-6	CAISDRSSYNSPLHF	TGTGCCATCAGCGACAGGAGCTCCTATAATTCACCCCTCCACTTT
19	-	TRBD1	TRBV11-3	TRBJ2-3	CASSLWLFTRDRGTDTQYF	TGTGCCAGCAGCTTATGGCTCTTTACGCGGGACAGGGGGACAGATACGCAGTATTTT
12	-	-	TRBV5-6	TRBJ2-7	CASSLTTHEQYF	TGTGCCAGCAGCTTGACAACCCACGAGCAGTACTTC
13	-	-	TRBV5-1	TRBJ1-1	CASSVRENTEAFF	TGCGCCAGCAGCGTCCGGGAGAACACTGAAGCTTTCTTT
19	few	TRBD1	TRBV2	TRBJ1-5	CASSDSWGQGLGSNQPQHF	TGTGCCAGCAGTGACAGTTGGGGACAGGGCCTAGGAAGCAATCAGCCCCAGCATTTT
14	-	TRBD1	TRBV9	TRBJ2-3	CASSPRTGEHTQYF	TGTGCCAGCAGCCCCCGGACAGGGGAACATACGCAGTATTTT
15	-	TRBD1	TRBV10-3	TRBJ1-1	CAIAPRQGEGTEAFF	TGTGCCATAGCTCCTCGACAGGGGGAAGGGACTGAAGCTTTCTTT
15	-	-	TRBV6-1	TRBJ2-6	CASGSVGVGANVLTF	TGTGCCAGCGGCAGCGTCGGGGTAGGGGCCAACGTCCTGACTTTC
14	-	TRBD2	TRBV7-9	TRBJ2-2	CASSYGGGTGELFF	TGTGCCAGCAGCTACGGGGGGGGCACCGGGGAGCTGTTTTTT
16	-	TRBD1	TRBV27	TRBJ1-5	CASSLTGTGGNQPQHF	TGTGCCAGCAGTTTAACCGGGACAGGAGGCAATCAGCCCCAGCATTTT
13	-	-	TRBV6-1	TRBJ2-2	CASVAGSTGELFF	TGTGCCAGCGTGGCAGGATCCACCGGGGAGCTGTTTTTT
16	-	TRBD1	TRBV10-1	TRBJ2-6	CASSPGTGNGANVLTF	TGCGCCAGCAGTCCCGGGACAGGGAATGGGGCCAACGTCCTGACTTTC
14	-	TRBD1	TRBV5-4	TRBJ2-7	CASSWGQGFDEQYF	TGTGCCAGCAGCTGGGGACAGGGTTTCGACGAGCAGTACTTC
15	few	TRBD2	TRBV11-3	TRBJ2-1	CASSLAGGVYNEQFF	TGTGCCAGCAGCCTAGCGGGAGGGGTATACAATGAGCAGTTCTTC
13	-	TRBD1	TRBV19	TRBJ1-2	CASSEDRGKGYTF	TGTGCCAGTAGTGAGGACAGGGGGAAAGGCTACACCTTC
16	-	TRBD1	TRBV6-6	TRBJ2-3	CASSSPGQGVSDTQYF	TGTGCCAGCAGTTCGCCGGGACAGGGGGTATCAGATACGCAGTATTTT
14	-	TRBD1	TRBV28	TRBJ1-2	CASLGQGEGYGYTF	TGTGCCAGCTTGGGACAGGGCGAGGGCTATGGCTACACCTTC
15	-	-	TRBV6-6	TRBJ2-3	CASSYSGSYTDTQYF	TGTGCCAGCAGTTACTCGGGCTCTTACACAGATACGCAGTATTTT
15	-	-	TRBV4-3	TRBJ1-1	CASSQEQGSNTEAFF	TGCGCCAGCAGCCAGGAACAGGGATCCAACACTGAAGCTTTCTTT
15	-	TRBD1	TRBV30	TRBJ2-3	CAWRGQEKQTDTQYF	TGTGCCTGGCGCGGACAGGAGAAACAAACAGATACGCAGTATTTT
13	-	-	TRBV4-1	TRBJ1-6	CASSQGGDSPLHF	TGCGCCAGCAGCCAAGGGGGGGATTCACCCCTCCACTTT
14	-	TRBD1	TRBV6-1	TRBJ2-7	CASRPGQGIYEQYF	TGTGCCAGCAGGCCGGGACAGGGGATCTACGAGCAGTACTTC
12	-	-	TRBV6-5	TRBJ2-1	CASSPGIDEQFF	TGTGCCAGCAGTCCGGGTATCGATGAGCAGTTCTTC
19	-	-	TRBV7-8	TRBJ1-6	CASSLEPWGVRGYNSPLHF	TGTGCCAGCAGCTTAGAGCCCTGGGGGGTGAGGGGTTATAATTCACCCCTCCACTTT
16	-	-	TRBV4-3	TRBJ1-6	CASSQDPRAYGSPLHF	TGCGCCAGCAGCCAAGATCCCAGGGCATATGGTTCACCCCTCCACTTT
15	once	-	TRBV6-6	TRBJ1-6	CASTLADRYNSPLHF	TGTGCCAGCACGCTCGCCGACAGGTATAATTCACCCCTCCACTTT
16	-	-	TRBV7-9	TRBJ1-4	CASSLEGGLTNEKLFF	TGTGCCAGCAGCTTAGAGGGGGGGTTGACTAATGAAAAACTGTTTTTT
14	-	-	TRBV28	TRBJ2-7	CASSFLGRAYEQYF	TGTGCCAGCAGTTTCCTCGGCAGGGCCTACGAGCAGTACTTC